This T cell receptor beta chain was sequenced during a study of Graves' ophthalmopathy and Graves' hyperthyroidism. The study, taken as a whole, reports: Between ophthalmopathy and stable hyperthyroidism, a 13-signature model drew a separation with roughly 88% sensitivity and 70% to 84% specificity. At around 68% sensitivity and 72.22% specificity, the model predicted progression of the ophthalmopathy.

The stable label applied to hyperthyroidism with no ophthalmopathy within 18 months of follow-up. Serum thyroxine and TRAb, along with clinical symptoms, thyroid ultrasound and orbital computed tomography, were what diagnosis relied on. In the case of this clonotype: Antigen unknown.

Using RNA transcripts, the TCR beta CDR3 regions were amplified. Second-round multiplex PCR came after first-round RT-PCR with HTBI primers. TCRdb re-called the multiplex PCR reads with MiXCR, one entry per CDR3 protein. The profile shows just over 600,000 distinct CDR3 sequences, 22% of them singletons. What was sequenced was peripheral blood. This clonotype originated in a woman between 18 and 29 years old with stable Graves' hyperthyroidism. Some clones in this sample may be carry-over from other donors' samples.

CDR3 nucleotide sequence: TGTGCCAGCAGTTACGACAGGGGGCTCTACGAGCAGTACTTC. This gives the protein CASSYDRGLYEQYF. The chain joins TRBV6-5 to TRBJ2-7, with 10 bases lining up with TRBD1. The trim removed 2 bases at V and 3 bases at J, leaving 1 base unmatched. Germline V gives CDR1 MNHEY, CDR2 SVGAGI. There are 14 residues in the CDR3.